The source of this T cell receptor (beta chain) is a study of blood T cells in healthy people across ages. Germline V gene data show CDR1 as MNHNY and CDR2 as SVGAGI (reference sequence). There are 12 residues in the CDR3. V shed 6 bases and J shed 7 bases, with 9 bases lying between them. This clonotype has only a few counts. Its specificity is not known. Study outcomes and limitations: Any changes in expanded clonotypes were possibly confounded, as donor CMV status remained unknown.

A second roughly 6 to 11 cycle PCR used barcoded and J-beta primers. TCRdb processed the 5' RACE reads anew with MiXCR; each CDR3 protein has one entry. The sample includes about 720,000 distinct CDR3 sequences, 20% to 25% seen only once; the top ten take roughly 3.8%. The same specimen was also included in a second study, on T cells of mothers and their children. That report adds: Thymic selection shapes TCR recombination output similarly in related and unrelated pairs. Researchers report slightly higher, though non-significant, overlap in related mother-child pairs than in unrelated pairs.

The receptor comes from a boy younger than 18 in good health. Sequenced input: blood. The rearrangement uses TRBV6-6 and TRBJ1-4; D gene uncertain. The CDR3 spells CASREWGEKLFF. The CDR3 DNA is TGTGCCAGCAGGGAATGGGGTGAAAAACTGTTTTTT.